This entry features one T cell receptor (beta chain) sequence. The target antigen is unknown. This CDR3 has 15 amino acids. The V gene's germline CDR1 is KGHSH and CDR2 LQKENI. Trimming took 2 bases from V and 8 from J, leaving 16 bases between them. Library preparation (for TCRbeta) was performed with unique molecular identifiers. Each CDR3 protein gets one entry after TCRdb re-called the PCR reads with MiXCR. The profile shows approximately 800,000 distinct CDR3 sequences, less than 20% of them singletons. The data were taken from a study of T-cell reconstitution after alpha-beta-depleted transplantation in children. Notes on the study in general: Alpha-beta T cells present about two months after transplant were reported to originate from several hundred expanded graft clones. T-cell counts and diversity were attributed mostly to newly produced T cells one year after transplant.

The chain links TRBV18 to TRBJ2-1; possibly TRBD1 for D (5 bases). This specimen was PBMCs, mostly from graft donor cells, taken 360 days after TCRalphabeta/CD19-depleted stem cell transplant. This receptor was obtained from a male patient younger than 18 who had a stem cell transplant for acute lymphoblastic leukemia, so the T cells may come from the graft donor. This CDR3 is CASSPAQGSFDEQFF. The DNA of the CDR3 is TGTGCCAGCTCACCAGCGCAGGGTAGTTTCGATGAGCAGTTCTTC.